The next 28 T cell receptor beta chains were all read from a single sample in a study of STAT5B mutations in CD4+ large granular lymphocyte leukemia. Some clones are missing from TCRdb's copy, which holds only in-frame ones; the method was immunoSEQ multiplex PCR. The sample lists 4,500 to 5,000 clones, around 80% occurring once. Sequencing was performed on PBMCs. The receptors derive from a man between 65 and 79 years old with CD4+ T-cell large granular lymphocyte leukemia.

The rearrangement joins TRBV20-1 to TRBJ2-5; D not resolved. The CDR3 is 11 amino acids. The V gene lost 4 bases and the J gene lost 2 bases, with 5 bases spanning the gap. CDR1 and CDR2 from the germline V gene are DFQATT and SNEGSKA (reference sequence). This CDR3 reads CSATLQETQYF. CDR3 DNA sequence: TGCAGTGCTACCCTACAAGAGACCCAGTACTTC.

The genes are TRBV19 and TRBJ2-3; no reliable D call. The CDR3 is 17 amino acids. The germline V gene encodes CDR1 LNHDA and CDR2 SQIVND (reference sequence). V was pared by 0 bases and J by 1 base, with 14 bases between. The CDR3 region is CASSIDFWQRGTDTQYF. The CDR3, as DNA: TGTGCCAGTAGTATAGATTTCTGGCAAAGAGGCACAGATACGCAGTATTTT.

This clone was seen only once. In DNA, the CDR3 is TGCGCCAGCAGCAGGGGCGGCACCGCCTACGAGCAGTACTTC. The encoded protein is CASSRGGTAYEQYF. The V gene is TRBV5-1, the J gene TRBJ2-7; maybe TRBD1 (5 bases). This CDR3 has 14 residues. Germline V gene sequence: CDR1 SGHRS, CDR2 YFSETQ. The germline V and J ends were trimmed by 4 bases and 2 bases, with 13 bases remaining between them.

The J gene is TRBJ1-2, the V gene TRBV6-1; 9 bases agree with TRBD1. Trimming cost V 2 bases and J 4 bases; bases outside gene matches: 8. The CDR3 runs to 16 residues. CDR1 MNHNS and CDR2 SASEGT come from the germline V gene. The CDR3 region has the DNA TGTGCCAGCAGTGAACCTGGGGACAGGGTAGTCTATGGCTACACCTTC. Translating it yields CASSEPGDRVVYGYTF.

The gene calls are TRBV5-1 and TRBJ2-2, with 12 bases that match TRBD2. The CDR3 extends over 16 amino acids. Losses at the gene ends were 4 bases for V and 2 bases for J; bases not matched to a gene: 3. Per the germline V gene, CDR1 is SGHRS and CDR2 is YFSETQ. The CDR3 region is CASSQTSGGNTGELFF. The DNA for the CDR3 is TGCGCCAGCAGCCAGACTAGCGGGGGCAACACCGGGGAGCTGTTTTTT.

V gene TRBV5-8 combines with J gene TRBJ1-5; D unclear. Germline V CDR1 and CDR2: SGHTS, YDEGEE. Trimming pared 0 bases from V and 0 bases from J, leaving 7 bases between. There are 15 residues in the CDR3. DNA of the CDR3: TGTGCCAGCAGCTTGGACGGTTATAGCAATCAGCCCCAGCATTTT. Residues: CASSLDGYSNQPQHF.

V and J are TRBV6-6 and TRBJ2-1; TRBD1 is a possible D gene (7 bases). CDR1 MNHNY and CDR2 SVGAGI come from the germline V gene (reference sequence). V was pared by 2 bases and J by 6 bases, with 11 bases between. The CDR3 is 14 residues long. The CDR3 is CASSYAGGGNEQFF. CDR3 DNA sequence: TGTGCCAGCAGTTACGCAGGGGGAGGCAATGAGCAGTTCTTC.

J is TRBJ1-2 and V is TRBV5-8, with 7 bases that match TRBD1. Germline V gene sequence: CDR1 SGHTS, CDR2 YDEGEE. This CDR3 contains 13 residues. After removal of 5 bases from V and 8 bases from J, the junction contained 9 bases not matched to a gene. In DNA, the CDR3 is TGTGCCAGCAGTGACAGGGTGGGAATGGGCTACACCTTC. Its protein product is CASSDRVGMGYTF.

The chain carries TRBV23-1 and TRBJ2-3; 7 bases map to TRBD1. TRBV23-1 has ORF status, its function being uncertain. CDR3 length equals 18 residues. After removal of 2 bases from V and 0 bases from J, the junction contained 11 bases not matched to a gene. The CDR3 protein is CASSQIADRAESTDTQYF. The CDR3 DNA follows: TGCGCCAGCAGTCAAATCGCCGACAGGGCCGAGAGCACAGATACGCAGTATTTT.

This clone is a singleton in its sample. The chain uses TRBV5-1 and TRBJ1-3, with D unclear. The CDR3 is 16 amino acids. Trimming took off 2 bases at V and 0 bases at J, with 12 bases between the two ends. CDR1 SGHRS and CDR2 YFSETQ come from the germline V gene. The CDR3 nucleotides read TGCGCCAGCAGCTTCGAAGGAGTACACTCTGGAAACACCATATATTTT. It codes for CASSFEGVHSGNTIYF.

The chain has TRBV19 and TRBJ1-5, with 9 bases identical to TRBD1. Germline CDR1 reads LNHDA; CDR2 reads SQIVND (reference sequence). The CDR3 is made up of 13 amino acids. V was clipped by 4 bases and J by 6 bases; unmatched bases: 1. The CDR3 DNA reads TGTGCCAGTAGTAAGGACAGGGGTCAGCCCCAGCATTTT. It codes for CASSKDRGQPQHF.

The chain combines TRBV7-8 with TRBJ1-4, with D perhaps TRBD1 (5 bases). Trimming removed 5 bases at V and 2 bases at J, with 9 bases between. The CDR3 extends over 14 amino acids. Germline assignment: CDR1 SGHVS and CDR2 FQNEAQ. CDR3 bases: TGTGCCAGCAGCCGGGGGAGGACTAATGAAAAACTGTTTTTT. As protein: CASSRGRTNEKLFF. The full variable domain, rest sourced from reference TRBV7-8 and TRBJ1-4, is GAGVSQSPRYKVAKRGQDVALRCDPISGHVSLFWYQQALGQGPEFLTYFQNEAQLDKSGLPSDRFFAERPEGSVSTLKIQRTQQEDSAVYLCASSRGRTNEKLFFGSGTQLSVL.

The V call is TRBV2, the J call TRBJ2-7, with D uncertain. Germline lookup yields CDR1 SNHLY and CDR2 FYNNEI. Trimming pared 7 bases from V and 0 bases from J, leaving 7 bases between. This CDR3 has 12 amino acids. CDR3 protein: CASTRDSYEQYV. The DNA for the CDR3 is TGTGCCAGCACTAGAGACTCCTACGAGCAGTACGTC.

The chain employs TRBV7-9 and TRBJ2-6; perhaps D is TRBD1 or TRBD2 (5 bases each). The V end was cut by 2 bases, the J end by 0 bases, with 14 bases between. This CDR3 is built from 18 residues. Germline V gene data show CDR1 as SEHNR and CDR2 as FQNEAQ (reference sequence). The CDR3 spells CASSLTLRGPSGANVLTF. The CDR3 DNA reads as TGTGCCAGCAGCTTAACCCTCCGGGGCCCCTCTGGGGCCAACGTCCTGACTTTC.

The V call is TRBV5-4, the J call TRBJ2-7; D ambiguous. Germline V gives CDR1 SGHNT, CDR2 YYREEE (reference sequence). V lost 6 bases, J lost 6 bases, and 13 bases lay in between. CDR3 length equals 12 residues. The CDR3 coding sequence is TGTGCCAGCATTTCCTCCATAGGCGAGCAGTACTTC. It specifies CASISSIGEQYF.

The chain couples TRBV5-1 to TRBJ1-5; tentative D call: TRBD1 (5 bases). The V end was cut by 0 bases, the J end by 0 bases, with 13 bases between. CDR3 length: 17 residues. Per the germline V gene, CDR1 is SGHRS and CDR2 is YFSETQ. CDR3 sequence: CASSLGGGPDSNQPQHF. The CDR3 nucleotides read TGCGCCAGCAGCTTGGGGGGGGGACCAGATAGCAATCAGCCCCAGCATTTT.

This chain joins TRBV27 and TRBJ1-5, with D unresolved. CDR3 length: 13 residues. CDR1 and CDR2 from the germline V gene are MNHEY and SMNVEV (reference sequence). Trimming stripped 1 base from V and 5 bases from J, with 6 bases between. CDR3 DNA: TGTGCCAGCAGTTTATGGGTTGATCAGCCCCAGCATTTT. Translated, it gives CASSLWVDQPQHF.

The chain links TRBV7-2 to TRBJ2-7; 7 bases align to TRBD2. Trimming at V came to 1 base and at J to 2 bases, leaving 2 bases not matched to a gene. The CDR3 totals 14 residues. The germline V gene has CDR1 SGHTA and CDR2 FQGNSA. The CDR3 reads CASSLVRGTYEQYF. The CDR3, as DNA: TGTGCCAGCAGCTTAGTGCGGGGGACCTACGAGCAGTACTTC.

This chain joins TRBV14 and TRBJ1-1, with no clear D. The CDR3 covers 13 residues. Germline CDR1 and CDR2: SGHDN and FVKESK. V lost 2 bases to trimming and J lost 1 base, with 5 bases between them. The CDR3 region has the DNA TGTGCCAGCAGCCAATTTGAGAACACTGAAGCTTTCTTT. Protein: CASSQFENTEAFF.

The chain has TRBV18 and TRBJ2-7, with D perhaps matching TRBD2 (5 bases). Germline-derived CDR1 and CDR2 are KGHSH and LQKENI. The CDR3 is 14 residues long. The V gene lost 5 bases and the J gene lost 10 bases, with 21 bases spanning the gap. CDR3 loop: CASSINGLASDQYV. The CDR3 nucleotides are TGTGCCAGCTCAATAAACGGGTTAGCGAGTGATCAGTACGTC.

This clone was seen once. The rearrangement joins TRBV19 to TRBJ1-1; D ambiguous. V was cut by 2 bases and J by 4 bases, with 11 bases left in between. The CDR3 loop spans 14 amino acids. The germline CDR1 and CDR2 sequences are LNHDA and SQIVND (reference sequence). CDR3 loop: CASSINSLGTEAFF. CDR3 coding DNA: TGTGCCAGTAGTATAAACAGTCTGGGCACTGAAGCTTTCTTT. Full variable domain (rest looked up from reference TRBV19 and TRBJ1-1): DGGITQSPKYLFRKEGQNVTLSCEQNLNHDAMYWYRQDPGQGLRLIYYSQIVNDFQKGDIAEGYSVSREKKESFPLTVTSAQKNPTAFYLCASSINSLGTEAFFGQGTRLTVV.

The chain uses TRBV5-4 and TRBJ2-7, with a tentative D call TRBD2 (6 bases). Germline CDR1 reads SGHNT; CDR2 reads YYREEE (reference sequence). CDR3 size: 14 residues. Trimming cost V 3 bases and J 1 base, with 11 bases left between them. The CDR3 region is CASSWGVQSYEQYF. The DNA of the CDR3 is TGTGCCAGCAGCTGGGGGGTTCAGTCCTACGAGCAGTACTTC.

This sequence joins TRBV28 and TRBJ2-3; a weak D match, TRBD1 (5 bases). V gave up 11 bases and J gave up 1 base, with 10 bases separating them. This CDR3 region has 12 residues. Germline V gene lookup returns CDR1 MDHEN and CDR2 SYDVKM. CDR3 DNA: TGTGCCCATTGCAGGGGCACAGATACGCAGTATTTT. It is translated as CAHCRGTDTQYF.

V usage is TRBV30 and J usage is TRBJ2-7; TRBD1 is a possible D gene (5 bases). With 0 bases removed from V and 6 bases from J, the gap between germline ends came to 24 bases. The CDR3 is 17 residues long. Looked up from germline, CDR1 is GTSNPN and CDR2 is SVGIG (reference sequence). CDR3 bases: TGTGCCTGGAGTGTAGTAGAAGTGGGGCCTTGGTTGACCGAGCAGTACTTC. Protein product: CAWSVVEVGPWLTEQYF.

The V call is TRBV18, the J call TRBJ2-7; D ambiguous. V lost 4 bases to trimming and J lost 6 bases, with 16 bases between them. The germline gives CDR1 KGHSH, CDR2 LQKENI. The CDR3 is 14 amino acids. The CDR3 protein is CASSQGIDEGEQYV. CDR3 nucleotide sequence: TGTGCCAGCTCACAGGGCATCGACGAAGGCGAGCAGTACGTC.

The V and J genes are TRBV27 and TRBJ1-5; no clear D gene. This CDR3 comprises 14 residues. V lost 2 bases and J lost 2, with 7 bases in between. From germline, CDR1 is MNHEY and CDR2 SMNVEV (reference sequence). The CDR3 DNA reads TGTGCCAGCAGTTTACGGCAGGGCAATCAGCCCCAGCATTTT. Its translation: CASSLRQGNQPQHF.

This chain connects TRBV6-1 to TRBJ2-3; TRBD2 matches 12 bases. CDR1 MNHNS and CDR2 SASEGT come from the germline V gene. Trimming at V came to 4 bases and at J to 6 bases, leaving 5 bases not matched to a gene. The CDR3 is 15 amino acids. Here the CDR3 reads CASSARLAGVDTQYF. In DNA form, the CDR3 reads TGTGCCAGCAGTGCAAGACTAGCGGGAGTCGATACGCAGTATTTT.

This clone was detected only once. J is TRBJ2-7 and V is TRBV6-1, with TRBD1 matching over 10 bases. Germline assignment: CDR1 MNHNS and CDR2 SASEGT. J lost 5 bases, V lost 10 bases, and 14 bases had no gene match. This CDR3 has 15 amino acids. For the CDR3, the DNA is TGTGCCACTCTGGAACGGACAGGGGGTCCGGACGAGCAGTACTTC. Protein sequence: CATLERTGGPDEQYF.